Included here is one T cell receptor (beta chain) sequence, with context. Its recognized antigen is unknown. The germline V gene (reference sequence) supplies CDR1 DFQATT and CDR2 SNEGSKA. The CDR3 contains 13 residues, cysteine and phenylalanine counted. There is no recorded DNA. A roughly 2.6 ml peripheral blood sample was drawn into PAXgene tubes per donor and stored at -80°C. Without any T cell sorting, total RNA was extracted from whole blood using the PAXgene blood miRNA kit on an automated QIAcube. Peripheral blood from monozygotic twin pairs, either concordant or discordant for inflammatory bowel disease, underwent deep TCRalpha and TCRbeta repertoire profiling that used unique molecular barcoding. Smoking habits were recorded for all twin pairs, and each individual was classified as a current, former or never smoker. The sample is drawn from a study of monozygotic twins with inflammatory bowel disease (dated by TCRdb to the late 2010s). For the study in its entirety: The full study comprised approximately 28 monozygotic twin pairs: nine German pairs (four IBD-concordant, five IBD-discordant) and 19 IBD-discordant Danish pairs. Disease-associated traits were sought mainly through comparisons between IBD patients and their genetically identical healthy co-twins within discordant pairs. Each individual had, on average, about 151 000 unique TCRalpha sequences and 181 000 unique TCRbeta sequences available for analysis. Study-wide findings and limitations: Concordant and discordant twins showed no difference in repertoire similarity, possibly because of limited statistical power. IBD patients had lower TCRbeta repertoire diversity, measured by the inverse Simpson index, than their healthy co-twins. The analysis was unable to tell apart different T cell subtypes. IBD patients shared fewer clonotypes with other individuals than healthy twins did, most markedly in patients showing signs of disease activity. Because patients received different immunosuppressive treatments, the repertoires may have picked up extra background noise and variability between individuals. No single strong signal or clonotype linked to IBD turned up in the results, so the idea that one exists was not supported.

To prepare the library, 5' RACE was applied. For each TCR library, approximately 3.5 ug of total RNA was used. cDNA was synthesized with SMARTScribe reverse transcriptase in eight separate reactions per sample. During cDNA synthesis, template switching introduced unique molecular identifiers that contained a 6-nucleotide sample barcode. Amplification of TCRalpha and TCRbeta cDNA involved two nested PCRs of approximately 16 and 10 cycles, and each PCR was followed by bead purification. Before amplification, cDNA was treated with uracil DNA-glycosylase and purified using the QIAquick PCR purification kit. The second PCR added Illumina TruSeq-compatible adapters along with sample-specific barcodes. TapeStation and Qubit were used to check library quality and concentration, and about 5.2 ng of each library went into the pool. The pooled libraries were sequenced with 2 x 100 bp reads and custom sequencing primers on an Illumina HiSeq2500 single-index Rapid Run. In the authors' own workflow: MiGEC version 1.2.6 was used for UMI-based consensus assembly to correct PCR and sequencing errors. MiXCR version 2.1.1 was used for V(D)J alignment, clonotype assembly and CDR3 extraction. To normalise gene usage, clonotype sharing and MAIT/NKT TCR abundance, the top 1000, 10 000 and 20 000 clonotypes in each sample were analysed. Diversity was computed as the inverse Simpson index with the vegan R package after downsampling to 27 000 UMIs. Statistical testing used paired Mann-Whitney U tests on the discordant twin pairs and applied Benjamini-Hochberg correction for multiple testing. The reads were reprocessed in TCRdb, with one entry per CDR3 protein sequence and no accompanying DNA. The V and J calls and clone size are TCRdb's, not the authors'. This sample's table contains 350,000 to 500,000 distinct CDR3 sequences. In total, the top ten clones hold 2% to 3% of the sample.

Source material: blood. The source of this sequence is a human donor with ulcerative colitis or Crohn's disease, or a healthy co-twin of an affected twin (not recorded which). The receptor chain draws on TRBV20-1 and TRBJ2-4; TCRdb returns TRBD1, unconfirmable since there is no DNA. CDR3 region: CSAYRGFENIQYF.